This T cell receptor (beta chain) was retrieved from a study of OX40 agonist ivuxolimab in advanced cancers. Context from the whole study: The costimulatory receptor OX40 (CD134) was targeted by ivuxolimab, a fully human IgG2 agonistic monoclonal antibody. Intravenous ivuxolimab was administered to patients every 2 weeks at six dose levels: 0.01, 0.1, 0.3, 1.5, 3 and 10 mg/kg. Of the roughly 50 dose-escalation patients, hepatocellular carcinoma was present in approximately 20, melanoma in around 15, renal cell carcinoma in 9 and head and neck cancer in 9. In the dose-escalation cohort, 82.7% of patients were male, and the mean age was roughly 60 years, with a range of roughly 23 to 85. Prior anti-PD-1, anti-PD-L1 or anti-CTLA-4 therapy was permitted, and checkpoint inhibitors had been received by 40% to 50% of dose-escalation patients. Three dose-escalation patients achieved partial responses, one with hepatocellular carcinoma and two with cutaneous melanoma. Peripheral TCRbeta sequencing aimed to test whether ivuxolimab altered TCR sequence diversity and caused clonal T-cell expansion. The monotherapy dose-escalation portion (N of about 52 patients) of the phase I ivuxolimab trial is reported in the paper. Beyond this particular receptor, the publication reports: After ivuxolimab, expanded clones were on average more numerous among CD8+ T cells than among CD4+ T cells. Low levels of normalized T-cell clonal expansion were also seen in some patients who did not respond. At doses of 0.1 to 3.0 mg/kg, clonal expansion of both CD4+ and CD8+ T cells in blood was seen between baseline and week 6. In the 0.1-3.0 mg/kg groups, partial responders had among the lowest normalized peripheral clonal expansion, particularly in CD8+ T cells. Antigen specificity was not determined for the clonally expanded peripheral T cells.

For this clone: Its antigen target is currently unknown. Qualities for individual bases were not recorded, and no much larger clone is one base off.

The germline V gene provides CDR1 SGHRS and CDR2 YFSETQ. V is pared back by 1 base and J by 6 bases, with 10 bases lying between the germline termini. From the cysteine through the phenylalanine, the CDR3 covers 13 amino acids. CDR3 DNA only is kept here, 39 bases in frame from base 1. Patients with a history of autoimmune disease or receiving systemic immunosuppression were excluded from the trial. Peripheral blood for TCR sequencing was drawn from every dose cohort at baseline, at cycle 4 day 1 and at cycle 7 day 1. The samples were drawn from a first-in-human, open-label, multicenter phase I dose-escalation trial of ivuxolimab. The trial enrolled adults with locally advanced or metastatic head and neck squamous cell, hepatocellular, melanoma or renal cell carcinoma. Before TCR sequencing, CD4+ T cells and CD8+ T cells were sorted from peripheral blood as separate populations. Genomic DNA was extracted from sorted cells for sequencing of the TCRbeta CDR3 region. The immunoSEQ Assay was used for sequencing of TCRbeta CDR3 regions. In its TCRdb copy, this immuneACCESS table keeps in-frame sequences only and misses some clones. Where compared with another copy, unresolved V genes explain less than half of these, and the others have no known cause. The sample profile shows fewer than 80,000 clones; around 88% of them were found once. Under 0.7% of the sample belongs to the ten largest clones.

The sample in question was CD4+ or CD8+ T cells sorted from blood, obtained in a trial of the OX40 agonist ivuxolimab. This receptor was obtained from an adult with an advanced solid tumor such as melanoma, head and neck, liver or kidney cancer. The chain couples TRBV5-1 to TRBJ1-1; a weak D assignment points to TRBD1 (6 bases agree). The bases read TGCGCCAGCAGCTTGTCACAGGGTCCTGAAGCTTTCTTT. Protein translation: CASSLSQGPEAFF.